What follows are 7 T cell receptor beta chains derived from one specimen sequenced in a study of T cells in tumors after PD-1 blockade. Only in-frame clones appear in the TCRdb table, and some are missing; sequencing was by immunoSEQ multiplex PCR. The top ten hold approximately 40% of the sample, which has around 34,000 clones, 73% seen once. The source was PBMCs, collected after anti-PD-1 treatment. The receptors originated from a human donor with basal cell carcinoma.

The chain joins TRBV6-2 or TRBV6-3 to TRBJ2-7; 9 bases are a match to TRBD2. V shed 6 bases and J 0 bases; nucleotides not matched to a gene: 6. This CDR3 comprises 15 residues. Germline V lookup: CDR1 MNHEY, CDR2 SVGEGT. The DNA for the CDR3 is TGTGCCAGCAGCTTATTTAGCGGGAGCTCCTACGAGCAGTACTTC. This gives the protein CASSLFSGSSYEQYF.

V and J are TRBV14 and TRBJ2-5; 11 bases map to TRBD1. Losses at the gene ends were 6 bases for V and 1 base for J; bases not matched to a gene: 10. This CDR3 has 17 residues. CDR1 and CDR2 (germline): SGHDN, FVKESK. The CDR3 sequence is CASSYRRGTGGQETQYF. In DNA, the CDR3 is TGTGCCAGCAGTTATCGAAGGGGGACAGGGGGCCAAGAGACCCAGTACTTC.

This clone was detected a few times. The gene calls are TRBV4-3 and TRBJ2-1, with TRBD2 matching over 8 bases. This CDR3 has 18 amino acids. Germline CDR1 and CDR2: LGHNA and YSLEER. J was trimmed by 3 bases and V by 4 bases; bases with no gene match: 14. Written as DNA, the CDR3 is TGCGCCAGCAGCCGAACAACCCGGGCTAGCGGGCTCTACAATGAGCAGTTCTTC. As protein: CASSRTTRASGLYNEQFF.

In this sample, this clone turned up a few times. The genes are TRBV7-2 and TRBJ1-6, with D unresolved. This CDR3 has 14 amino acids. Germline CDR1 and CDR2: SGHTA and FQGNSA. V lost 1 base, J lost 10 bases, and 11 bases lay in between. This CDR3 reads CASSLESAYSPLHF. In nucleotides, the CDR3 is TGTGCCAGCAGCTTAGAGAGTGCCTACTCACCCCTCCACTTT.

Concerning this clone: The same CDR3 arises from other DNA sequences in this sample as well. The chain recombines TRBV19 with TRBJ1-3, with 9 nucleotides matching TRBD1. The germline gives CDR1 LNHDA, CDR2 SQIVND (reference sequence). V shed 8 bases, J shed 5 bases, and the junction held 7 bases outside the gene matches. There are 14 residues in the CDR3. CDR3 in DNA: TGTGCCAGTCGATCACAGGGGGCGAGAAACACCATATATTTT. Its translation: CASRSQGARNTIYF.

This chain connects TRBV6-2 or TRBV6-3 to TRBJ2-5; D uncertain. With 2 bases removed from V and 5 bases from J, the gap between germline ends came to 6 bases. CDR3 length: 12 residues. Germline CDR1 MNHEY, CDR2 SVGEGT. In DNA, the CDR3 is TGTGCCAGCAGTTACCCCCCGGAGACCCAGTACTTC. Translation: CASSYPPETQYF.

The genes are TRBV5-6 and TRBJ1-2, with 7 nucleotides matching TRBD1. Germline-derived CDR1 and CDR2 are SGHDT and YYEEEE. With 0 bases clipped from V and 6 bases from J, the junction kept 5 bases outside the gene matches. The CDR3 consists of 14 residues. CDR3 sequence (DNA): TGTGCCAGCAGCTTGGCTGACAGGGATCATGGCTACACCTTC. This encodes CASSLADRDHGYTF.